The clone carrying this T cell receptor (beta chain) was detected many times. The antigen is undetermined. The data originate from a study of T-cell reconstitution after alpha-beta-depleted transplantation in children. The CDR3 contains 16 residues. V shed 5 bases and J shed 10 bases, with 27 bases lying between them. The V gene's germline CDR1 is DFQATT and CDR2 SNEGSKA (reference sequence). Findings and caveats of the study: In some patients, recipient T cells and intrathymic progenitors surviving conditioning explained high day-60 diversity. About two months after transplant, alpha-beta T cells reportedly came from several hundred expanded graft clones. Counts and diversity of T cells one year after transplant came mostly from newly produced T cells.

Unique molecular identifiers were used in preparing the TCRbeta library. TCRdb analysed the PCR reads with MiXCR anew, one entry per CDR3 protein. The sample records 200,000 to 250,000 distinct CDR3 sequences, roughly 7.7% being singletons. The sample here was PBMCs, mostly from graft donor cells, taken 180 days after TCRalphabeta/CD19-depleted stem cell transplant. This clonotype was obtained from a male patient younger than 18 who had a stem cell transplant for acute lymphoblastic leukemia, so the T cells may come from the graft donor. The V gene is TRBV20-1, the J gene TRBJ2-1, with a weak D call TRBD2 (5 bases). This chain's CDR3 is CSAWTAKDSPLREQFF. The CDR3 DNA reads TGCAGTGCTTGGACGGCGAAGGACTCGCCCCTTCGAGAGCAGTTCTTC.